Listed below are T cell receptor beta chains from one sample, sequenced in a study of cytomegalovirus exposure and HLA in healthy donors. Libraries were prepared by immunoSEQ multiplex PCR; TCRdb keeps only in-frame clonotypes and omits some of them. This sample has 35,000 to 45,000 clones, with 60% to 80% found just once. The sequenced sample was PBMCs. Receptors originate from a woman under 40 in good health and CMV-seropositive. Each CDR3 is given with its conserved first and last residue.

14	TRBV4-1	CASSPGGTYNEQFF
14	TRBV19	CASKGLADTGELFF
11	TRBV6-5	CASTQYNEQFF
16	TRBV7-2	CASNPGTRAGTDTQYF
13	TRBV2	CASNGQLLYEQYF
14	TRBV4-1	CASSLLSGGTEAFF
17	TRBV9	CASSVDGTGAGAGTQYF
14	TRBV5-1	CASSPGQGPEKLFF
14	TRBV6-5	CASSPGTLTTPLHF
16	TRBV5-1	CASSVGTSGNTDTQYF
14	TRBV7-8	CASSRNGQAYGYTF
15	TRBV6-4	CASSETGVPPYGYTF
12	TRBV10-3	CAIQGDSNEQFF
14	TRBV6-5	CASSYDRGSEKLFF
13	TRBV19	CASRPQGTGELFF
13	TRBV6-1	CARPQQIRYGYTF
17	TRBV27	CASSLDSRTGQPYEQYF
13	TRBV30	CAWSVGGNQPQHF
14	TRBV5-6	CASSPPAVSYEQYF
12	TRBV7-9	CASSSGQGAEFF
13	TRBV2	CASRGQGATEAFF
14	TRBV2	CASTVTGVNYGYTF
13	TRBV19	CASRRDGTDTQYF
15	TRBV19	CASSAGTANQETQYF
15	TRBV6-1	CASRGYTASGEKLFF
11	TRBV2	CARGGRTEAFF
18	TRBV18	CASSSRTGALSGANVLTF
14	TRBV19	CASSIEGAGTEAFF
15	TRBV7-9	CASSSTGPGTDTQYF
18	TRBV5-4	CASSRDGLGEGSYNEQFF
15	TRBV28	CASSYGQGLRNEQFF
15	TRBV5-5	CASSFIGTGSEKLFF
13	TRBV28	CASSLGTFYEQYF
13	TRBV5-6	CASSLSHLGEAFF
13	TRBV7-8	CASRGGPGDGYTF
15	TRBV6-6	CASSSRDRGVTEAFF
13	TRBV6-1	CASSEPTRQGPGF
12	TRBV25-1	CASSGKLGGTFF
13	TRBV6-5	CATRLYTYNEQFF
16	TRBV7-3	CASSFIAGSTSYEQYF
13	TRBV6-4	CASSDLPGGEAFF
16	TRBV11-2	CASSRGGGRGGTEAFF
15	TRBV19	CASIQPGGPLNTQYF
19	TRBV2	CASSSSSGTGGRFWQPQHF
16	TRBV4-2	CASSQPTGSNTGELFF
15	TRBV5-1	CASSEGQGTHNEQFF
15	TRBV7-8	CASSFSGRGGLTQYF
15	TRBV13	CASSLGRGIDQPQHF
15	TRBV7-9	CASSPPWGRTGELFF
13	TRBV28	CASVAHNTGELFF
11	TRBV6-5	CASSYNGEAFF
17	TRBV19	CASSSPSLAGVQETQYF
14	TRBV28	CASRGGGGRNEQYF
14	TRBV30	CAWGGGGGTTEAFF
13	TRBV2	CASSKRGGDGYPF
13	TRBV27	CASSLSYQETQYF
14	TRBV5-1	CASSLGSLREKLFF
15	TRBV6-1	CASSRDRGHTGELFF